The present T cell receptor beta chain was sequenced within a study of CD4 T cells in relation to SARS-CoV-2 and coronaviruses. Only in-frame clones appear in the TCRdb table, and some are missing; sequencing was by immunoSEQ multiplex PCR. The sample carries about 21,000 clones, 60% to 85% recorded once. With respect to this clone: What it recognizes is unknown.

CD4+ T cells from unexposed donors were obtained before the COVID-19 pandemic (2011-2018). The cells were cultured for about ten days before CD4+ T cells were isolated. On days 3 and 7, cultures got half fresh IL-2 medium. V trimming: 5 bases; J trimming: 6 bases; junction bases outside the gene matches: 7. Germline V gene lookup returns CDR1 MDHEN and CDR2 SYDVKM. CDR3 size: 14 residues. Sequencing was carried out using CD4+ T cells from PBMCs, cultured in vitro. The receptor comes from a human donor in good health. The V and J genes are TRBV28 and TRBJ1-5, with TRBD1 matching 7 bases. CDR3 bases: TGTGCCAGCAGTCCCCTGACAGGGACTCAGCCCCAGCATTTT. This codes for CASSPLTGTQPQHF.